The clone carrying this T cell receptor (beta chain) has more than one count but fewer than ten. Germline CDR1 LNHDA, CDR2 SQIVND (reference sequence). V was clipped by 3 bases and J by 6 bases; unmatched bases: 4. The CDR3 extends over 14 amino acids. The sample is drawn from a study of beta chain features in type 1 diabetes. Investigators reverse transcribed all isolated RNA, so they sequenced expressed TCRB transcripts. Repertoires were generated with immunoSEQ multiplex PCR, while TCRdb's copy carries only in-frame clones and drops some. This sample has around 400,000 clones, with less than 15% found just once.

Sequencing was carried out using naive CD4+ T cells from blood. The J gene is TRBJ2-3, the V gene TRBV19; TRBD2 matches 9 bases. This receptor was obtained from a woman younger than 30 in good health. This CDR3 is CASSILAGSDTQYF. CDR3 sequence (DNA): TGTGCCAGTAGTATCCTAGCGGGGTCGGATACGCAGTATTTT.